This TCR beta chain was profiled in a study of a mutant IDH1 vaccine in newly diagnosed glioma. Study context: Of treated patients, approximately 60% were men and roughly 38% women, averaging around 44 years.

A remark on this clone: Antigen unknown.

Time point denoted: week 47, end of study. Mutant IDH1 20-mer peptide, at 300 ug, made up each vaccine dose, with topical imiquimod. Germline CDR1 is SGHDN and CDR2 is FVKESK. This CDR3 is built from 20 residues. Trimming removed 1 base at V and 3 bases at J, with 22 bases between. Data came from immunoSEQ multiplex PCR; TCRdb stores just in-frame clones and leaves some out. The sample has about 94,000 clones, about 90% seen once. Regarding the study as a whole: Patients mounted vaccine-induced immune responses in approximately 93% of cases.

The TCR sequence derives from a woman aged 50 to 60 with glioma. Sequenced here: PBMCs, sampled from a glioma patient whose treatment included an IDH1 peptide vaccine. The V and J genes are TRBV14 and TRBJ2-6, with TRBD2 as a possible D gene (5 bases). The CDR3 reads CASSQAPPFLGRYGANVLTF. In DNA, the CDR3 is TGTGCCAGCAGCCAAGCCCCCCCGTTTTTAGGGAGATATGGGGCCAACGTCCTGACTTTC.